What follows are 32 T cell receptor beta chains derived from one specimen sequenced in a study of T cells expressing NK-cell markers (dated by TCRdb to 2020 to 2021). Library creation used 5' RACE. Sequencing relied on an Illumina HiSeq 2000. After TCRdb reprocessed the reads, each CDR3 protein sequence was kept as one row, without DNA. The sample table gives under 600,000 distinct CDR3 sequences. 1.4% to 1.5% of the sample rests with the top ten. What was sequenced was blood T cells: a sorted CD56 or NKG2C T cell subset, CD4+ or CD8+ T cells, or bulk PBMC T cells (not recorded which). The source of these receptors is a woman in her forties or fifties in good health. Donor details come from another sample of the same person, matched by shared clones.

CDR3 amino acids: CASSPRLGTQYF. This rearrangement joins TRBV12-3 or TRBV12-4 to TRBJ2-3. This CDR3 comprises 12 residues.

V is TRBV25-1 and J is TRBJ2-6. Per the germline V gene, CDR1 is MGHDK and CDR2 is SYGVNS. CDR3 length: 15 residues. This CDR3 reads CASRGFFGGANVLTF. Using reference TRBV25-1 and TRBJ2-6 for the parts outside the CDR3, the full variable domain is EADIYQTPRYLVIGTGKKITLECSQTMGHDKMYWYQQDPGMELHLIHYSYGVNSTEKGDLSSESTVSRIRTEHFPLTLESARPSHTSQYLCASRGFFGGANVLTFGAGSRLTVL.

The CDR3: CASSPLTGGAKNIQYF. The chain employs TRBV5-8 and TRBJ2-4; the D call from TCRdb, TRBD1, cannot be confirmed without DNA. CDR3 size: 16 residues. Per germline, CDR1 SGHTS and CDR2 YDEGEE.

The chain links TRBV7-2 to TRBJ1-2. Germline V gene data show CDR1 as SGHTA and CDR2 as FQGNSA. The CDR3 is 14 residues long. The CDR3 here is CASSFSGGDWGYTF.

The chain recombines TRBV18 with TRBJ2-5; the D call from TCRdb, TRBD1, cannot be confirmed without DNA. Germline V CDR1 and CDR2: KGHSH, LQKENI. The CDR3 has 14 residues. The CDR3 reads CASSQLVPGETQYF.

The J gene is TRBJ1-5, the V gene TRBV20-1. Germline CDR1 is DFQATT and CDR2 is SNEGSKA (reference sequence). The CDR3 consists of 13 residues. CDR3 sequence reads: CSALRQANQPQHF.

V gene TRBV18 combines with J gene TRBJ1-1; TCRdb reports TRBD1, a call that lacks DNA to check it against. This CDR3 region has 17 residues. Germline-derived CDR1 and CDR2 are KGHSH and LQKENI. The chain's CDR3 is CASSPINGQGPDTEAFF.

J is TRBJ2-1 and V is TRBV24-1. The germline CDR1 and CDR2 sequences are KGHDR and SFDVKD. The CDR3 is 14 amino acids. The CDR3 here is CATSAKFPYNEQFF.

This chain connects TRBV27 to TRBJ1-4. Germline CDR1 and CDR2: MNHEY and SMNVEV (reference sequence). This CDR3 comprises 16 residues. The chain's CDR3 is CASSLRRTATNEKLFF.

This rearrangement joins TRBV7-8 to TRBJ1-1. The CDR3 extends over 17 amino acids. Per germline, CDR1 SGHVS and CDR2 FQNEAQ. The CDR3 reads CASSRGGGVRQNTEAFF.

V is TRBV27 and J is TRBJ2-4; TCRdb indicates TRBD2, and absent DNA this call remains unverified. The CDR3 consists of 17 residues. Germline CDR1 and CDR2: MNHEY and SMNVEV (reference sequence). CDR3 amino acids: CASSIRGLAGGEGIQYF.

The chain is built from TRBV12-3 or TRBV12-4 and TRBJ1-2. CDR3 length: 13 residues. This chain's CDR3 is CASSFFANYGYTF.

The gene calls are TRBV9 and TRBJ2-1; the D gene TCRdb calls, TRBD2, cannot be checked with no DNA. In germline, CDR1 is SGDLS, CDR2 YYNGEE. This CDR3 contains 17 residues. CDR3 loop: CASSVQRGASGNNEQFF.

This rearrangement joins TRBV7-9 to TRBJ2-4; TCRdb gives TRBD1 as the D gene, but with no DNA this cannot be confirmed. The V gene's germline CDR1 is SEHNR and CDR2 FQNEAQ (reference sequence). This CDR3 contains 14 residues. This CDR3 is CASSPDREGHIQYF.

This sequence joins TRBV2 and TRBJ2-3; there is no DNA to check the TCRdb D call of TRBD2. The CDR3 extends over 13 amino acids. The V gene's germline CDR1 is SNHLY and CDR2 FYNNEI. CDR3 residues: CAIPGLAGDTQYF.

The chain recombines TRBV10-3 with TRBJ2-3; TCRdb's assignment of TRBD2 cannot be checked, as there is no DNA. The CDR3 is 14 residues long. Germline V gene sequence: CDR1 ENHRY, CDR2 SYGVKD. CDR3 residues: CAISLAGVTDTQYF.

The genes are TRBV20-1 and TRBJ2-3; TCRdb's D call of TRBD1 is untestable without DNA. Germline CDR1 is DFQATT and CDR2 is SNEGSKA (reference sequence). The CDR3 sequence is 13 residues long. The CDR3 loop is CSARGQGTDTQYF.

CDR3 amino acids: CASSLTRKGGLSGANVLTF. The chain has TRBV7-3 and TRBJ2-6; TCRdb proposes TRBD1, but this gene call is untestable without DNA. The CDR3 extends over 19 amino acids. The germline gives CDR1 SGHTA, CDR2 FQGTGA.

Here the CDR3 reads CASSDEATVQLQETQYF. This chain links TRBV7-6 with TRBJ2-5; checking the TCRdb D call of TRBD1 is not possible without DNA. The CDR3 sequence is 17 residues long. Germline CDR1 and CDR2: SGHVS and FNYEAQ.

The V gene is TRBV29-1, the J gene TRBJ2-7; TCRdb reports TRBD2, a call that lacks DNA to check it against. CDR1 is SQVTM, CDR2 ANQGSEA, per germline. This CDR3 comprises 14 residues. CDR3 residues: CSVVGTSGSYEQYF.

The chain uses TRBV12-5 and TRBJ2-5. CDR3 length: 12 amino acids. Germline V gene sequence: CDR1 LGHNT, CDR2 FRNRAP. CDR3 region: CASGLVTETQYF.

The chain is built from TRBV7-2 and TRBJ2-1. Germline V gives CDR1 SGHTA, CDR2 FQGNSA. The CDR3 totals 17 residues. The CDR3 loop reads CASSAYGLAATYNEQFF. The whole variable domain, filled in from reference TRBV7-2 and TRBJ2-1, reads GAGVSQSPSNKVTEKGKDVELRCDPISGHTALYWYRQSLGQGLEFLIYFQGNSAPDKSGLPSDRFSAERTGGSVSTLTIQRTQQEDSAVYLCASSAYGLAATYNEQFFGPGTRLTVL.

The chain links TRBV24-1 to TRBJ2-6. The CDR3 contains 13 residues. CDR1 and CDR2 (germline): KGHDR, SFDVKD. CDR3 sequence reads: CAVKRSGANVLTF.

V and J are TRBV29-1 and TRBJ2-5; the TCRdb call, TRBD1, lacks DNA for checking. This CDR3 spans 15 amino acids. Germline V gene lookup returns CDR1 SQVTM and CDR2 ANQGSEA. CDR3 loop: CSVRGGTGWEETQYF. Using reference TRBV29-1 and TRBJ2-5 for the parts outside the CDR3, the full variable domain is SAVISQKPSRDICQRGTSLTIQCQVDSQVTMMFWYRQQPGQSLTLIATANQGSEATYESGFVIDKFPISRPNLTFSTLTVSNMSPEDSSIYLCSVRGGTGWEETQYFGPGTRLLVL.

V usage is TRBV21-1 and J usage is TRBJ2-3; TCRdb names TRBD1, which stays unverified in the absence of DNA. TRBV21-1 counts as a pseudogene. The CDR3 has 17 residues. This CDR3 is CASSKARRTGGPDTQYF.

The chain is built from TRBV5-1 and TRBJ2-1; the D gene TCRdb calls, TRBD2, cannot be checked with no DNA. Germline CDR1 reads SGHRS; CDR2 reads YFSETQ. CDR3 length: 16 residues. CDR3 loop: CASSALQGLANNEQFF.

This chain uses TRBV5-1 with TRBJ2-3; TCRdb calls TRBD1, which cannot be checked without DNA. This CDR3 has 14 residues. CDR1 SGHRS and CDR2 YFSETQ come from the germline V gene. This chain's CDR3 is CASSFPIAGDTQYF.

This chain uses TRBV12-3 or TRBV12-4 with TRBJ2-4. The CDR3 has 18 amino acids. This CDR3 is CASSLEALPRGAKNIQYF.

V and J are TRBV7-9 and TRBJ2-3; TCRdb lists TRBD2, though no DNA is available to test this call. This CDR3 is 14 amino acids long. Per germline, CDR1 SEHNR and CDR2 FQNEAQ (reference sequence). CDR3 sequence: CASRGGYSTDTQYF.

The chain combines TRBV29-1 with TRBJ2-1. This CDR3 is 12 amino acids long. The germline gives CDR1 SQVTM, CDR2 ANQGSEA. CDR3 in amino acids: CSVARQFNEQFF.

The J gene is TRBJ1-4, the V gene TRBV5-1; lacking DNA, the TRBD1 call made by TCRdb goes unchecked. The CDR3 extends over 15 amino acids. Germline CDR1 SGHRS, CDR2 YFSETQ. CDR3 protein: CASTYPGQGSEKLFF.

The J gene is TRBJ2-1, the V gene TRBV5-1. CDR3 length equals 16 residues. Germline loops: CDR1 SGHRS, CDR2 YFSETQ. The CDR3: CASSNLGISSYNEQFF.